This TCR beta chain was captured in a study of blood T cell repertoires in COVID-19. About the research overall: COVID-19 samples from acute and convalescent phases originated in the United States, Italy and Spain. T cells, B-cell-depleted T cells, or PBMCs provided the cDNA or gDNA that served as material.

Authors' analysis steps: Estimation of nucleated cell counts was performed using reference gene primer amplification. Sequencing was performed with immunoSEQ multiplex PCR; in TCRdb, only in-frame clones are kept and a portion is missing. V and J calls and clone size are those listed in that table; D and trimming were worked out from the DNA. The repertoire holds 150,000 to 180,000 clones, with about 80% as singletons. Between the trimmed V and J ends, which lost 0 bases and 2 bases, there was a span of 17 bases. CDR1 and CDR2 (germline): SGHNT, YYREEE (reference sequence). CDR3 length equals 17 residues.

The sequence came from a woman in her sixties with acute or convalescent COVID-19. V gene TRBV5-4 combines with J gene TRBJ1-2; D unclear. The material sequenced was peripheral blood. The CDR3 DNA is TGTGCCAGCAGCTTGGCCAATCAGCGTCTCTTAAACTATGGCTACACCTTC. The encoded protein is CASSLANQRLLNYGYTF.